This TCR gamma chain was profiled in a study of Vδ1+ human thymocytes. Study-level findings and limits: In the thymus, TRG and TRD repertoires looked highly polyclonal with Gaussian CDR3 lengths.

This CDR3 has 14 residues. The V and J ends lost 0 bases and 6 bases, in that order; junction bases with no gene match: 4. CDR1 and CDR2 (germline): EGSNGY, YDSYNSKV. Remarks on this clone: What it binds is not known.

The template was reverse-transcribed extracted RNA. CDR3 amplicons came from multiplex PCR with pooled V-gene forward and constant-region reverse primers. TCRdb reapplied CATT to the multiplex PCR reads. Counted here are approximately 8,700 gamma-chain clones, 56% occurring once; the ten biggest clones make up 1.4% to 1.5%. The sample comprised Vdelta1+ gamma-delta thymocytes from the thymus. Subset meaning: FACS-sorted CD3+ TCRalphabeta- TCRVdelta1+ TCRVdelta2- thymocytes. The chain recombines TRGV2 with TRGJP2. Because TCRdb records no J gene, it was assigned here through a match of the DNA to germline. The receptor's source is a girl in the first two years of life who had congenital heart surgery. CDR3 nucleotides: TGTGCCACCTGGGACGGGACTGGTGATTGGATCAAGACGTTT. Protein: CATWDGTGDWIKTF.